One and the same sample provided the 21 T cell receptor beta chains below, sequenced in a study of cytomegalovirus exposure and HLA in healthy donors. Vbeta (60) and Jbeta (13) primers were used in the PCR. The method was immunoSEQ multiplex PCR; TCRdb's version includes in-frame clones alone and lacks a portion of them. The top ten clones hold 1% to 1.5% of a sample with 100,000 to 150,000 clones, roughly 80% of them seen once. The sequenced sample consisted of PBMCs. The receptors stem from a female donor in good health and CMV-seronegative.

V usage is TRBV5-1 and J usage is TRBJ2-7; TRBD2 is a possible D gene (6 bases). V was clipped by 5 bases and J by 5 bases, with 20 bases between them. Germline V lookup: CDR1 SGHRS, CDR2 YFSETQ. This CDR3 is 15 amino acids long. CDR3: CASSGGRSGPDEQYF. CDR3 nucleotide sequence: TGCGCCAGCAGTGGGGGTCGCAGCGGGCCTGACGAGCAGTACTTC. The full variable domain, rest sourced from reference TRBV5-1 and TRBJ2-7, is KAGVTQTPRYLIKTRGQQVTLSCSPISGHRSVSWYQQTPGQGLQFLFEYFSETQRNKGNFPGRFSGRQFSNSRSEMNVSTLELGDSALYLCASSGGRSGPDEQYFGPGTRLTVT.

This clone was seen only once. The chain couples TRBV9 to TRBJ2-5; D might be TRBD1 (5 bases). The germline V gene has CDR1 SGDLS and CDR2 YYNGEE. The CDR3 loop spans 14 amino acids. V gave up 4 bases and J gave up 2 bases, with 12 bases separating them. CDR3 sequence: CASSPWGRQETQYF. CDR3 DNA: TGTGCCAGCAGCCCGTGGGGCAGACAAGAGACCCAGTACTTC.

The rearrangement joins TRBV4-2 to TRBJ1-1; D unclear. Germline CDR1 and CDR2: LGHNA and YNFKEQ. The CDR3 has 15 amino acids. Trimming cost V 0 bases and J 2 bases, with 10 bases left between them. CDR3 in amino acids: CASSQELRGNTEAFF. In DNA, the CDR3 is TGTGCCAGCAGCCAAGAGTTGCGGGGAAACACTGAAGCTTTCTTT.

In its sample, this clone was seen a few times. The chain links TRBV19 to TRBJ2-6, with D maybe TRBD1 (5 bases). V was pared by 7 bases and J by 0 bases, with 19 bases between. From germline, CDR1 is LNHDA and CDR2 SQIVND (reference sequence). The CDR3 spans 18 residues. In DNA, the CDR3 is TGTGCCAGTACTTTAAGGGGCGCCACTCTCTCTGGGGCCAACGTCCTGACTTTC. Protein sequence: CASTLRGATLSGANVLTF.

The rearrangement joins TRBV14 to TRBJ1-2, with D unclear. Between the trimmed V and J ends, which lost 0 bases and 8 bases, there was a span of 13 bases. Germline V gene data show CDR1 as SGHDN and CDR2 as FVKESK. The CDR3 runs to 14 residues. CDR3 sequence (DNA): TGTGCCAGCAGCCAAGAGGGCAGACAATCCGGCTACACCTTC. Translation: CASSQEGRQSGYTF.

This chain uses TRBV5-1 with TRBJ2-3, with a tentative D call TRBD1 (6 bases). V lost 0 bases and J lost 5, with 13 bases in between. The germline V gene encodes CDR1 SGHRS and CDR2 YFSETQ. The CDR3 runs to 15 residues. CDR3 in amino acids: CASSLDQGWLDTQYF. The CDR3 bases are TGCGCCAGCAGCTTGGACCAGGGGTGGTTAGATACGCAGTATTTT.

The table lists this clone with a count of one. This rearrangement joins TRBV19 to TRBJ2-7; D perhaps matches TRBD2 (5 bases). Germline CDR1 LNHDA, CDR2 SQIVND (reference sequence). This CDR3 is built from 15 residues. The V gene lost 6 bases and the J gene lost 2 bases, with 17 bases spanning the gap. The CDR3 loop is CASRMRADAAYEQYF. The CDR3 nucleotides read TGTGCCAGTAGGATGCGGGCCGACGCCGCCTACGAGCAGTACTTC. Full variable domain (remainder filled in from reference TRBV19 and TRBJ2-7): DGGITQSPKYLFRKEGQNVTLSCEQNLNHDAMYWYRQDPGQGLRLIYYSQIVNDFQKGDIAEGYSVSREKKESFPLTVTSAQKNPTAFYLCASRMRADAAYEQYFGPGTRLTVT.

V gene TRBV15 combines with J gene TRBJ2-1; 7 bases are shared with TRBD2. Germline values: CDR1 LNHNV, CDR2 YYDKDF (reference sequence). This CDR3 comprises 15 residues. Trimming removed 8 bases from V and 3 bases from J; junction bases left unmatched: 10. The CDR3 DNA follows: TGTGCCACCGTGTCGGCGGGAGTAGGCTACAATGAGCAGTTCTTC. Residues: CATVSAGVGYNEQFF.

The chain is built from TRBV4-2 and TRBJ2-7; TRBD1 agrees at 7 bases. This CDR3 comprises 14 residues. The V segment lost 5 bases and the J segment 4 bases; nucleotides outside the gene matches: 8. Germline values: CDR1 LGHNA, CDR2 YNFKEQ. The CDR3 is CASSLPGQLYEQYF. In nucleotides, the CDR3 is TGTGCCAGCAGCTTACCGGGACAGCTTTACGAGCAGTACTTC.

This chain connects TRBV28 to TRBJ2-7; the match to TRBD1 covers 9 bases. Germline V gene data show CDR1 as MDHEN and CDR2 as SYDVKM. V was clipped by 8 bases and J by 6 bases; unmatched bases: 8. The CDR3 extends over 13 amino acids. As DNA, the CDR3 is TGTGCCAGCTCCTCCGGGACAGGGACCGAGCAGTACTTC. It codes for CASSSGTGTEQYF.

The CDR3 DNA reads as TGTGCCAGTAGCCATGCGCGGCGGGGCTCCTACGAGCAGTACTTC. Its translation is CASSHARRGSYEQYF. This chain connects TRBV19 to TRBJ2-7; D is perhaps TRBD2 (6 bases). The CDR3 has 15 amino acids. CDR1 is LNHDA, CDR2 SQIVND, per germline (reference sequence). Deletions cut 6 bases from V and 0 bases from J, with 15 bases between. Supplemented by reference TRBV19 and TRBJ2-7, the full variable domain reads DGGITQSPKYLFRKEGQNVTLSCEQNLNHDAMYWYRQDPGQGLRLIYYSQIVNDFQKGDIAEGYSVSREKKESFPLTVTSAQKNPTAFYLCASSHARRGSYEQYFGPGTRLTVT.

This clone was detected only once. The chain is built from TRBV15 and TRBJ2-5, with 9 bases identical to TRBD2. Unmatched junction bases numbered 14, after V lost 5 bases and J lost 7 bases. This CDR3 has 16 residues. Germline loops: CDR1 LNHNV, CDR2 YYDKDF (reference sequence). CDR3 nucleotides: TGTGCCACCAGCGAACGCGGTGAAGCGGGGGGCCGGACCCAGTACTTC. It is translated as CATSERGEAGGRTQYF.

This clone was observed a single time. A junction end diverges from the germline sequence, so it may reflect a read error. This chain links TRBV7-9 with TRBJ2-3; 7 bases agree with TRBD2. From germline, CDR1 is SEHNR and CDR2 FQNEAQ (reference sequence). The length of the CDR3 is 15 residues. The CDR3 region is CSSSPTSVRTDTQYF. The DNA of the CDR3 is TGTTCCAGCAGTCCAACTAGCGTCAGAACAGATACGCAGTATTTT.

The gene calls are TRBV2 and TRBJ2-7; D possibly corresponds to TRBD2 (6 bases). The ends were cut back, 8 bases at V and 1 base at J, with 9 bases in the middle. Germline assignment: CDR1 SNHLY and CDR2 FYNNEI. This CDR3 has 12 amino acids. For the CDR3, the DNA is TGTGCCAGCGTAGCGGTTTCCTACGAGCAGTACTTC. It encodes CASVAVSYEQYF. Drawing the rest from reference TRBV2 and TRBJ2-7, the complete variable domain is EPEVTQTPSHQVTQMGQEVILRCVPISNHLYFYWYRQILGQKVEFLVSFYNNEISEKSEIFDDQFSVERPDGSNFTLKIRSTKLEDSAMYFCASVAVSYEQYFGPGTRLTVT.

The rearrangement uses TRBV19 and TRBJ2-6; perhaps TRBD2 as D (5 bases). The germline V and J ends were trimmed by 4 bases and 2 bases, with 12 bases remaining between them. The germline V gene has CDR1 LNHDA and CDR2 SQIVND (reference sequence). CDR3 size: 16 residues. The CDR3 DNA reads TGTGCCAGTAGTAGTGGACGGACTCCTGGGGCCAACGTCCTGACTTTC. Translated: CASSSGRTPGANVLTF.

The chain links TRBV7-9 to TRBJ2-7, with a possible D match to TRBD1 (6 bases). Germline V gives CDR1 SEHNR, CDR2 FQNEAQ (reference sequence). This CDR3 is 16 amino acids long. V was shortened by 0 bases and J by 3 bases, with 15 bases between the two germline ends. The CDR3 nucleotides are TGTGCCAGCAGCTTAGCTCGGACAGTGAGCGACTACGAGCAGTACTTC. This sequence encodes CASSLARTVSDYEQYF.

This clone occurred once. V usage is TRBV7-3 and J usage is TRBJ1-2; tentatively, D is TRBD1 (5 bases). The CDR3 consists of 14 residues. V lost 5 bases and J lost 4, with 14 bases in between. Germline V gene data show CDR1 as SGHTA and CDR2 as FQGTGA. CDR3: CASSPGGFGYGYTF. DNA for the CDR3: TGTGCCAGCAGCCCCGGGGGGTTCGGCTATGGCTACACCTTC.

The chain has TRBV15 and TRBJ1-2, with 10 bases aligning to TRBD1. The V segment lost 3 bases and the J segment 8 bases; nucleotides outside the gene matches: 9. Germline V CDR1 and CDR2: LNHNV, YYDKDF (reference sequence). There are 15 residues in the CDR3. The CDR3 nucleotides read TGTGCCACCAGCAGGTACCGACAGGGGGCGAGAGGCTACACCTTC. Translated, it gives CATSRYRQGARGYTF.

J is TRBJ2-5 and V is TRBV7-9, with a weak D call TRBD1 (6 bases). The germline CDR1 and CDR2 sequences are SEHNR and FQNEAQ (reference sequence). With 4 bases removed from V and 2 bases from J, the gap between germline ends came to 11 bases. The CDR3 length is 14 residues. CDR3 DNA: TGTGCCAGCAGCTATTGGACAGATCAAGAGACCCAGTACTTC. Its translation: CASSYWTDQETQYF.

The CDR3 sequence: CASTRQVVGNTEAFF. The CDR3 coding sequence is TGTGCCAGTACTCGACAGGTCGTCGGGAACACTGAAGCTTTCTTT. The chain recombines TRBV19 with TRBJ1-1, with a weak D call TRBD1 (6 bases). Germline assignment: CDR1 LNHDA and CDR2 SQIVND (reference sequence). CDR3 length: 15 amino acids. V shed 7 bases and J shed 1 base, with 16 bases lying between them.

The V and J genes are TRBV11-3 and TRBJ2-1, with 13 bases fitting TRBD2. CDR1 is SGHNT and CDR2 is YENEEA in the germline V gene. CDR3 size: 20 residues. V gave up 1 base and J gave up 3 bases; unmatched junction bases: 12. In nucleotides, the CDR3 is TGTGCCAGCAGCTTAGTTTCCCGGACTAGCGGGAGCCCTATCTACAATGAGCAGTTCTTC. This codes for CASSLVSRTSGSPIYNEQFF.